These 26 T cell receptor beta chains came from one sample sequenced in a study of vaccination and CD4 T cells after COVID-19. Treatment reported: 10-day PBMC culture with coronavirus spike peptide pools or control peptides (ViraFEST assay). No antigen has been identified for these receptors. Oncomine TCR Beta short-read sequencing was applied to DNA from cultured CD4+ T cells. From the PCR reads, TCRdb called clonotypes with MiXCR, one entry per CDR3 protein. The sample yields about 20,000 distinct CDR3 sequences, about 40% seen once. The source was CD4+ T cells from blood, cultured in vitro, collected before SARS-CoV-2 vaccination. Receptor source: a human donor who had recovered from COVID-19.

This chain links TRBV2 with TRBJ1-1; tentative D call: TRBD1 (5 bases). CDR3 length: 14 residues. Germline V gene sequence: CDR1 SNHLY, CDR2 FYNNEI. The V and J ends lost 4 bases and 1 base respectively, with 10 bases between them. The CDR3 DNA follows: TGTGCCAGCAGTGTGCAAGGGGAGAACACTGAAGCTTTCTTT. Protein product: CASSVQGENTEAFF.

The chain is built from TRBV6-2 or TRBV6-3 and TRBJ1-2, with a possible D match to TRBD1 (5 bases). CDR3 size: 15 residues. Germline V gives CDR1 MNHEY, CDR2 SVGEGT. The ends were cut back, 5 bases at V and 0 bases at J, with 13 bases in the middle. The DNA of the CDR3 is TGTGCCAGCAGTGTCACGGGACTAGCTAACTATGGCTACACCTTC. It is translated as CASSVTGLANYGYTF.

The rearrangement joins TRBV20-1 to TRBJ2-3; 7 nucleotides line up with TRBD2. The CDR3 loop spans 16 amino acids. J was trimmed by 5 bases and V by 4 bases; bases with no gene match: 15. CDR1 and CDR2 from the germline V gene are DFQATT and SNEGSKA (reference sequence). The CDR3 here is CSATKPAGREGDTQYF. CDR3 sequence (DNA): TGCAGTGCTACAAAGCCAGCGGGGCGAGAAGGAGATACGCAGTATTTT.

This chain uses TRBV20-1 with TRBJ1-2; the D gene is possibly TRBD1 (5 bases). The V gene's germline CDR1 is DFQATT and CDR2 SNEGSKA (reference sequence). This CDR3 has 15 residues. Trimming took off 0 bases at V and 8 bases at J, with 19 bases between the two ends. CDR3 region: CSARDGRGPMGGYTF. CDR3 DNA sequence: TGCAGTGCTAGAGATGGGAGGGGTCCTATGGGCGGCTACACCTTC.

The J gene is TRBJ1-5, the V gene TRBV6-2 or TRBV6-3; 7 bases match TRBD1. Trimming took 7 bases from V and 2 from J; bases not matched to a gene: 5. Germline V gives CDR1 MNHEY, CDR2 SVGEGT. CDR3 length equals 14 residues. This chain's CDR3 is CASIADRGNQPQHF. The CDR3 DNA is TGTGCCAGCATCGCAGACAGGGGCAATCAGCCCCAGCATTTT.

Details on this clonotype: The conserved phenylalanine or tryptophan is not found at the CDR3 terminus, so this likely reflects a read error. This CDR3 is CASRGMGLGYGYTL. The DNA of the CDR3 is TGTGCCAGTAGGGGGATGGGCTTGGGGTATGGCTACACCCTC. This rearrangement joins TRBV27 to TRBJ1-2; a weak D match, TRBD1 (6 bases). Trimming pared 9 bases from V and 5 bases from J, leaving 19 bases between. There are 14 residues in the CDR3. The germline V gene has CDR1 MNHEY and CDR2 SMNVEV (reference sequence).

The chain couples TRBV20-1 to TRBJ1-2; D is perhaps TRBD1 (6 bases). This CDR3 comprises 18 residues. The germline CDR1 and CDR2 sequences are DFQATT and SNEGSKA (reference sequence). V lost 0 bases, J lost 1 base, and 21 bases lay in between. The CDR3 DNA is TGCAGTGCTAGAGATTCTCTCCCAGGGGACATTTTTAACTATGGCTACACCTTC. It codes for CSARDSLPGDIFNYGYTF.

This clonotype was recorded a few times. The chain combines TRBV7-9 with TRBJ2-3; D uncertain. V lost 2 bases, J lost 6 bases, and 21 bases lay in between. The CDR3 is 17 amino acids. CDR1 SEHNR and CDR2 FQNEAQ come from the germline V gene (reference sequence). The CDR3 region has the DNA TGTGCCAGCAGCTTATGGGCAGGCGGTCCGGAGAGTGATACGCAGTATTTT. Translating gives CASSLWAGGPESDTQYF.

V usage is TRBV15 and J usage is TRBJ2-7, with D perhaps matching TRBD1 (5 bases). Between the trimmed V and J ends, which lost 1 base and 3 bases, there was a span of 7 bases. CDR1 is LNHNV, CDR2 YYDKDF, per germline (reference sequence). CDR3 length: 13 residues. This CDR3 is CATSRVDSYEQYF. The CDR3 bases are TGTGCCACCAGCAGAGTCGACAGCTACGAGCAGTACTTC.

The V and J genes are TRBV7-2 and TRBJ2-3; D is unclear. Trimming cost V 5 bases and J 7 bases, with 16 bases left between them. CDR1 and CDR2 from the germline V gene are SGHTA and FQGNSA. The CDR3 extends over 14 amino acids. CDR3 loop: CASSLHDSRYTQYF. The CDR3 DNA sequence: TGTGCCAGCAGCCTCCATGACTCCAGGTATACGCAGTATTTT.

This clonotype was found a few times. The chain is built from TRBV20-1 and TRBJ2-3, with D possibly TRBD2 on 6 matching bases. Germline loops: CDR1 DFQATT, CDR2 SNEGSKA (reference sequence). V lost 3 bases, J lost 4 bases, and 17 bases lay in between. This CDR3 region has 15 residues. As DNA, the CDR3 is TGCAGTGCTAGCCAAAGGGACTCCCCGGCAGATACGCAGTATTTT. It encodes CSASQRDSPADTQYF.

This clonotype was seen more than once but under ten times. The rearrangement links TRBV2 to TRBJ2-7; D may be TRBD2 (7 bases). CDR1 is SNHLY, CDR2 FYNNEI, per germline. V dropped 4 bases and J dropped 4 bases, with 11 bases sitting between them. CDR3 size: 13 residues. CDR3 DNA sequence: TGTGCCAGCAGTGCGGGGGGCGCTTACGAGCAGTACTTC. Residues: CASSAGGAYEQYF.

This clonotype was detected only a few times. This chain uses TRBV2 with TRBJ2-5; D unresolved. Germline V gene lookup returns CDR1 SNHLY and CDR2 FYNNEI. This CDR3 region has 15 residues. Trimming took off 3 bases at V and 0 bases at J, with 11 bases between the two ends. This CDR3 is CASSDYRPNQETQYF. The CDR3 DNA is TGTGCCAGCAGTGACTACCGTCCTAACCAAGAGACCCAGTACTTC.

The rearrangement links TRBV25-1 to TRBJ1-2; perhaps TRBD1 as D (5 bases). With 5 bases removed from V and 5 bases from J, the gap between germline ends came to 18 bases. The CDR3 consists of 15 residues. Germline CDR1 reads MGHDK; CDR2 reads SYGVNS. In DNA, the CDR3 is TGTGCCAGCAGTTCGCACAGGAACATTCCTTATGGCTACACCTTC. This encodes CASSSHRNIPYGYTF.

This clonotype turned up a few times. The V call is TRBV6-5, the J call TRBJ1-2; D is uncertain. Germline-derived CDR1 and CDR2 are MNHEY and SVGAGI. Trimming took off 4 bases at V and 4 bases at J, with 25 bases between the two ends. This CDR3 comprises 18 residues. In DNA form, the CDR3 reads TGTGCCAGCAGTTCGCCCGGGCAGAAAGTCTTCGGTGGCTATGGCTACACCTTC. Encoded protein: CASSSPGQKVFGGYGYTF.

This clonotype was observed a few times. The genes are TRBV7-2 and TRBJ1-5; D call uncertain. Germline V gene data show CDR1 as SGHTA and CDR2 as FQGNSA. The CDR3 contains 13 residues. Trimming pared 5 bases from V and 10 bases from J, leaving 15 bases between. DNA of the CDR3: TGTGCCAGCAGCAGAACGTCCGTGGGCCCCCAGCATTTT. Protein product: CASSRTSVGPQHF.

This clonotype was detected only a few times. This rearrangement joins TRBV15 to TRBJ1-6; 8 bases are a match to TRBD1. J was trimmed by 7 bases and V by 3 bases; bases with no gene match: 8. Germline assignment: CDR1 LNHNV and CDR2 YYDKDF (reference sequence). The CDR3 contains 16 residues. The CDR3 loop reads CATSSNQGARNSPLHF. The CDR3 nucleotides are TGTGCCACCAGCAGTAACCAGGGGGCTAGGAATTCACCCCTCCACTTT.

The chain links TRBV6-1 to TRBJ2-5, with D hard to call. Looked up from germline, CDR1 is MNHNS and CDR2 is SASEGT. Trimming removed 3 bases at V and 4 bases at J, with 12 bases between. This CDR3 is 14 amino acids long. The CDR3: CASSDWEGSETQYF. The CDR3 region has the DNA TGTGCCAGCAGTGATTGGGAAGGGTCAGAGACCCAGTACTTC.

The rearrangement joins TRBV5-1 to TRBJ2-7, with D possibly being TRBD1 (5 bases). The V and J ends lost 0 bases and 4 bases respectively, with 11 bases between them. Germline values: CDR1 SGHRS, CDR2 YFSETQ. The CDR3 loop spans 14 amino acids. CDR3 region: CASSLGNRQYEQYF. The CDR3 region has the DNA TGCGCCAGCAGCTTGGGGAACAGACAGTACGAGCAGTACTTC. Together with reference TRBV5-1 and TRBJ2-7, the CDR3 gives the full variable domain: KAGVTQTPRYLIKTRGQQVTLSCSPISGHRSVSWYQQTPGQGLQFLFEYFSETQRNKGNFPGRFSGRQFSNSRSEMNVSTLELGDSALYLCASSLGNRQYEQYFGPGTRLTVT.

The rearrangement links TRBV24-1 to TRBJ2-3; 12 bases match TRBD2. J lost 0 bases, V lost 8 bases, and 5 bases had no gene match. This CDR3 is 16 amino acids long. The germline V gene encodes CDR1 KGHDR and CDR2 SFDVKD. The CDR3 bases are TGTGCCACCACCACTAGCGGGAGGTTGAGCACAGATACGCAGTATTTT. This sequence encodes CATTTSGRLSTDTQYF.

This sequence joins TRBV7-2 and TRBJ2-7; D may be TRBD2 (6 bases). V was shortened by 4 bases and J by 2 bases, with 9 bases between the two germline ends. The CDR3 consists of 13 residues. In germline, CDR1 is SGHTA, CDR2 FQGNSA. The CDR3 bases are TGTGCCAGCAGCTCCCTAGCGACCTACGAGCAGTACTTC. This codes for CASSSLATYEQYF.

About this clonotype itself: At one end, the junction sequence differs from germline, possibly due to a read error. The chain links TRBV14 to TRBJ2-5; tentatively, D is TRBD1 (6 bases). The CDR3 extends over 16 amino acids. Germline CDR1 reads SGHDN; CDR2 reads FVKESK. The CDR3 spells CASGQGTTGRQETQYF. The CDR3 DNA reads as TGTGCCAGCGGCCAGGGGACGACCGGGCGTCAAGAGACCCAGTACTTC.

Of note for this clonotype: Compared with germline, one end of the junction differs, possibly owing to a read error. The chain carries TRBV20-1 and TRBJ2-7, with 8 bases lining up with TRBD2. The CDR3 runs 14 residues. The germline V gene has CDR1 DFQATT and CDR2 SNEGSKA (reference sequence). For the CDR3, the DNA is TGCAGTGCTAGAGATTCAGTCTGGCGGGAGGTCTATCGATTC. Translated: CSARDSVWREVYRF.

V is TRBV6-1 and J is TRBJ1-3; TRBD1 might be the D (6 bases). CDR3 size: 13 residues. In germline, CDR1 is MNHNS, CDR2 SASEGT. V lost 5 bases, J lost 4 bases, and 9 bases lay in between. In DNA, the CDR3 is TGTGCCAGCAGTACCGGGACAGGAAACACCATATATTTT. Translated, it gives CASSTGTGNTIYF.

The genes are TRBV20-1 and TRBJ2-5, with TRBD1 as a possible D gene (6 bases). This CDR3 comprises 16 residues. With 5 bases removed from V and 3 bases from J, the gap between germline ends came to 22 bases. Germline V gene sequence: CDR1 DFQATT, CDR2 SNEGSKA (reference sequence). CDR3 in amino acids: CSASSGAEADKETQYF. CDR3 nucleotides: TGCAGTGCTTCTTCAGGGGCCGAGGCTGATAAAGAGACCCAGTACTTC.

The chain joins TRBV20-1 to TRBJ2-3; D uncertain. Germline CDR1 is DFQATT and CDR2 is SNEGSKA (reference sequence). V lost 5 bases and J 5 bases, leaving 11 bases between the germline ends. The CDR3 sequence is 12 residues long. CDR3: CSALHTGDTQYF. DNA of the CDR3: TGCAGTGCTCTCCACACCGGAGATACGCAGTATTTT.